What follows is one T cell receptor (beta chain) and its context. Its binding antigen is unknown. It has no much larger one-base neighbor in the sample; base qualities were not kept. Collaborating institutions collected whole blood in K2EDTA tubes following their own protocols. For TCRbeta analysis, collaborator samples were shipped as frozen whole blood, as isolated PBMCs, or as DNA extracted from either sample type. The immunoSEQ Assay, a bias-controlled multiplex PCR, was used to amplify TCRbeta CDR3 regions from genomic DNA. As for the authors' bioinformatics: Within the assay, amplification of reference gene primers was used to estimate how many nucleated cells each sample contained. To quantify the absolute abundance of each unique TCRbeta CDR3 rearrangement, sequence reads were collapsed and filtered. For each sample, productive Simpson clonality was calculated by taking the square root of Simpson's diversity index across productive rearrangements. TCRdb retrieved this table from immuneACCESS and kept in-frame rearrangements only. Not all clones are present; in checked studies, unresolved V genes account for under half, and no reason is known for the remainder. That table supplies the V and J calls and clone size; D and trimming were determined from the DNA. The sample table holds around 60,000 clones, of which 88% were seen once. Jointly, the top ten make up around 3.5% of the sample.

The germline V gene (reference sequence) supplies CDR1 GTSNPN and CDR2 SVGIG. The CDR3 runs 13 residues from the cysteine to the phenylalanine. The CDR3 DNA has 39 bases and is translated from base 1. V loses 1 base, J loses 7 bases, and the germline ends lie 13 bases apart. This entry belongs to a study of blood T cell repertoires in COVID-19 (dated by TCRdb to 2018 to 2020). For the study in its entirety: The collaborator samples originated in the United States, Italy and Spain and spanned the acute and convalescent phases of COVID-19. The sample metadata nearly always contained a de-identified subject ID, COVID-19 status, age in years and sex. The material from the prospective study consisted of cDNA or gDNA derived from T cells, B-cell-depleted T cells, or PBMCs. Where available, HLA class I and class II types were taken from metadata supplied by the sample provider and were not determined by assay-based typing. The repertoires were released in a freely available public database intended as a resource for research on the immune response to SARS-CoV-2. Deeply sampled blood TCRbeta repertoires from subjects exposed to, actively infected with, or recovered from COVID-19 were included in the dataset. The samples were drawn from the first 160 participants of the ongoing ImmuneRACE study and from over 950 subjects provided by 6 global collaborators.

The full study reports these points: How much clinical and demographic metadata was included differed by source and by participant, and the metadata was provided uncurated.

The sample taken for sequencing was peripheral blood. The TCR sequence derives from a man between 45 and 60 years old with active COVID-19. The chain is assembled from TRBV30 and TRBJ1-2; TRBD1 is a weak D gene call, 5 bases matching. The CDR3 loop reads CAWSARSRGGYTF. The nucleotides are TGTGCCTGGAGTGCCCGCTCAAGGGGTGGCTACACCTTC.